This paragraph covers one T cell receptor (beta chain) sequence. Antigen specificity is unknown. Different DNA sequences within this sample yield the same CDR3. CDR1 and CDR2 from the germline V gene are SQVTM and ANQGSEA. The CDR3 spans 14 residues. V lost 6 bases, J lost 0 bases, and 4 bases stayed unmatched. The data stem from a study of T cell responses to AZD1222 COVID-19 vaccine. Method: immunoSEQ multiplex PCR; TCRdb's copy keeps in-frame clones and lacks some. The repertoire holds tens of thousands of clones, with around 90% as singletons. Overall study findings and caveats: Sampling captured repertoires only after the peak T cell response. Dominant CD4 TCR responses targeted spike regions 160-218 and 743-854. Among spike-specific TCRs, nearly half reportedly target unmutated variant regions. Receipt of two AZD1222 doses was followed by a rise in Spike-specific TCR breadth and depth.

The source is an adult who received the AZD1222 COVID-19 vaccine. Sample: peripheral blood, taken 28 days after the second AZD1222 dose. The chain couples TRBV29-1 to TRBJ2-1, with 8 bases identical to TRBD1. The CDR3 sequence: CSVDRVSSYNEQFF. CDR3 bases: TGCAGCGTGGACAGGGTTAGCTCCTACAATGAGCAGTTCTTC.